These T cell receptor beta chains were read from a single sample in a study of blood T cell repertoires in COVID-19. The protocol was immunoSEQ multiplex PCR, while the TCRdb copy is restricted to in-frame clones and leaves out a portion. Of over 200,000 clones in the sample, around nine tenths were seen once. The specimen was peripheral blood. The origin of the receptors is a woman in her late teens or twenties who had recovered from COVID-19. The CDR3 runs from the conserved cysteine through the conserved F or W. Clone sizes are given selectively: once, few, many, or a class where the clone is expanded.

length,V,J,size,CDR3
15,TRBV2,TRBJ2-7,once,CASAGRPRTTYEQYF
16,TRBV6-5,TRBJ2-1,NA,CASSSINRGGSNEQFF
15,TRBV7-2,TRBJ1-2,once,CASSSRGRGNYGYTF
18,TRBV18,TRBJ2-2,NA,CASSPFLPSGLNTGELFF
15,TRBV9,TRBJ1-6,NA,CASSVGVTSNSPLHF
14,TRBV24-1,TRBJ2-7,NA,CATSDPDRVNEQYF
14,TRBV6-5,TRBJ2-7,once,CASSRGLAGYEQYF
17,TRBV19,TRBJ1-3,NA,CASTGFGRVNSGNTIYF
16,TRBV6-6,TRBJ2-1,NA,CASSSLAESSYNEQFF
13,TRBV6-5,TRBJ2-2,few,CASSYRPGGELFF
11,TRBV4-3,TRBJ2-3,NA,CASSQADTQYF
16,TRBV19,TRBJ2-3,NA,CATEGTSGIRTDTQYF
15,TRBV6-5,TRBJ2-7,NA,CASTDWTATSYEQYF
18,TRBV15,TRBJ1-2,NA,CATSTSRDRGRGIYGYTF
14,TRBV7-3,TRBJ2-1,NA,CASSLSGGDNEQFF